This entry lists 2 T cell receptor beta chains sequenced from one sample in a study. The sorted Tregs were CD4+CD25+CD127-/low cells. TCRdb passed the 5' RACE reads through MiXCR, listing each CDR3 protein once. The sample shows over 40,000 distinct CDR3 sequences, roughly a fifth of them seen only once. The material sequenced was Tregs sorted from blood. These receptors came from a female donor with breast cancer.

In regard to this clonotype: This may stem from a read error, because a much larger clone lies one nucleotide away. The CDR3 protein is CASGLVLMAGDETQYF. For the CDR3, the DNA is TGCGCCAGCGGCTTGGTCCTTATGGCGGGAGATGAGACCCAGTACTTC. V is TRBV5-1 and J is TRBJ2-5; 7 nucleotides align to TRBD2. CDR3 size: 16 residues. Germline V gene data show CDR1 as SGHRS and CDR2 as YFSETQ. Full variable domain (missing parts from reference TRBV5-1 and TRBJ2-5): KAGVTQTPRYLIKTRGQQVTLSCSPISGHRSVSWYQQTPGQGLQFLFEYFSETQRNKGNFPGRFSGRQFSNSRSEMNVSTLELGDSALYLCASGLVLMAGDETQYFGPGTRLLVL.

Concerning this clonotype itself: It may be a read error: a sequence one base away is much more abundant. The CDR3 DNA reads TGTGCCATCAGGGCTCACGGTAACTATGACTACACCTTC. It codes for CAIRAHGNYDYTF. This chain uses TRBV10-3 with TRBJ1-2, with D hard to call. This CDR3 region has 13 residues. The germline V gene has CDR1 ENHRY and CDR2 SYGVKD.